These 4 T cell receptor beta chains were all obtained from the same sample, sequenced in a study of response to subunit inactivated influenza vaccine. MiXCR, run by TCRdb on the RT-PCR reads, gives a single entry per CDR3 protein. The sample includes hundreds of thousands of distinct CDR3 sequences, approximately 10% of them seen just once. These sequences were also reported in another study, on T cells expressing NK-cell markers. That study reports: The TCR beta cDNA came from 5'RACE template switching with UMIs.

Sequencing used PBMCs from blood, obtained on the day of vaccination. Every receptor here comes from a man aged 50-59 years who received an inactivated influenza vaccine.

The chain employs TRBV30 and TRBJ1-3; possibly TRBD1 for D (5 bases). Trimming left V 4 bases short and J 0 bases short, with 16 bases between. This CDR3 is built from 16 residues. CDR1 GTSNPN and CDR2 SVGIG come from the germline V gene (reference sequence). The CDR3 loop reads CAWTRDRTSSGNTIYF. The CDR3 DNA reads as TGTGCCTGGACCCGCGACAGAACCAGCTCTGGAAACACCATATATTTT.

This clonotype was counted at least ten times. The chain is built from TRBV11-2 and TRBJ1-2, with a tentative D call TRBD1 (5 bases). V was cut by 1 base and J by 4 bases, with 10 bases left in between. This CDR3 region has 14 residues. CDR1 SGHAT and CDR2 FQNNGV come from the germline V gene. This chain's CDR3 is CASSLGGRGYGYTF. DNA of the CDR3: TGTGCCAGCAGCTTAGGCGGGAGGGGCTATGGCTACACCTTC.

This clonotype was observed a handful of times. The CDR3 loop is CAISVGSWNTDTQYF. CDR3 bases: TGTGCCATCAGTGTTGGCTCCTGGAACACAGATACGCAGTATTTT. This chain uses TRBV10-3 with TRBJ2-3; no clear D. The CDR3 length is 15 residues. Germline assignment: CDR1 ENHRY and CDR2 SYGVKD. The V and J ends lost 4 bases and 2 bases respectively, with 13 bases between them.

This clonotype was seen at least ten times. The rearrangement uses TRBV28 and TRBJ2-3; the D gene is possibly TRBD2 (5 bases). This CDR3 contains 14 residues. Germline V gene sequence: CDR1 MDHEN, CDR2 SYDVKM. V was trimmed by 3 bases and J by 2 bases, leaving 9 bases between them. The CDR3 region is CASSFPGNTDTQYF. The DNA of the CDR3 is TGTGCCAGCAGTTTCCCGGGGAACACAGATACGCAGTATTTT.